The 8 T cell receptor beta chains below were found in one sample sequenced in a study of blood T cell repertoires in COVID-19. Produced via immunoSEQ multiplex PCR; TCRdb's table is partial and in-frame only. The sample holds over 55,000 clones; roughly 85% are singletons and the top ten take around 23%. Sequenced sample: peripheral blood. All receptors come from a man aged 50 to 60 with acute or convalescent COVID-19.

The chain joins TRBV20-1 to TRBJ1-1; D uncertain. The germline V gene has CDR1 DFQATT and CDR2 SNEGSKA (reference sequence). The CDR3 has 13 amino acids. V lost 3 bases and J lost 2, with 10 bases in between. CDR3 sequence (DNA): TGCAGTGCTAGTGGCAGGCTCAACACTGAAGCTTTCTTT. Protein: CSASGRLNTEAFF.

V and J are TRBV5-1 and TRBJ2-3, with 11 bases that match TRBD2. V shed 6 bases, J shed 6 bases, and the junction held 6 bases outside the gene matches. Germline V CDR1 and CDR2: SGHRS, YFSETQ. CDR3 length: 14 amino acids. CDR3 residues: CASTLAGGPDTQYF. The CDR3 nucleotides read TGCGCCAGCACCTTAGCGGGGGGGCCCGATACGCAGTATTTT. Supplemented by reference TRBV5-1 and TRBJ2-3, the full variable domain reads KAGVTQTPRYLIKTRGQQVTLSCSPISGHRSVSWYQQTPGQGLQFLFEYFSETQRNKGNFPGRFSGRQFSNSRSEMNVSTLELGDSALYLCASTLAGGPDTQYFGPGTRLTVL.

The rearrangement joins TRBV6-5 to TRBJ1-1; D unclear. This CDR3 has 13 residues. Germline CDR1 and CDR2: MNHEY and SVGAGI. The V end lost 8 bases, the J end lost 3 bases, and 13 bases lay between the germline ends. CDR3 residues: CASQPAGYTEAFF. For the CDR3, the DNA is TGTGCCAGCCAACCGGCAGGTTACACTGAAGCTTTCTTT.

The rearrangement joins TRBV9 to TRBJ1-3, with D unclear. The CDR3 runs to 14 residues. Trimming removed 4 bases from V and 3 bases from J, with 11 bases in between. Germline V gene lookup returns CDR1 SGDLS and CDR2 YYNGEE. As DNA, the CDR3 is TGTGCCAGCAGCCTCGGGGATCATGGAAACACCATATATTTT. Encoded protein: CASSLGDHGNTIYF.

The chain has TRBV12-3 or TRBV12-4 and TRBJ2-1, with TRBD1 identical over 7 bases. The CDR3 covers 12 residues. V lost 5 bases to trimming and J lost 7 bases; unmatched junction nucleotides: 2. The CDR3 sequence: CASSIQGNEQFF. In DNA form, the CDR3 reads TGTGCCAGCAGTATACAGGGGAATGAGCAGTTCTTC.

The genes are TRBV7-2 and TRBJ2-6; 8 bases fit TRBD1. This CDR3 contains 17 residues. V was clipped by 4 bases and J by 0 bases; unmatched bases: 5. Germline loops: CDR1 SGHTA, CDR2 FQGNSA. CDR3 loop: CASSWTGTGSGANVLTF. The CDR3 DNA follows: TGTGCCAGCAGCTGGACCGGGACAGGCTCTGGGGCCAACGTCCTGACTTTC.

V and J are TRBV5-8 and TRBJ2-7; D perhaps matches TRBD1 (5 bases). Trimming took off 2 bases at V and 7 bases at J, with 13 bases between the two ends. The germline CDR1 and CDR2 sequences are SGHTS and YDEGEE. CDR3 length: 13 amino acids. CDR3 loop: CASSLPRAREQYV. The CDR3 DNA follows: TGTGCCAGCAGCTTACCCAGGGCTCGAGAGCAGTACGTC.

The chain has TRBV3-1 (or the pseudogene TRBV3-2) and TRBJ1-1, with a possible D match to TRBD1 (6 bases). Germline V lookup: CDR1 LGHDT, CDR2 YNNKEL (reference sequence). This CDR3 spans 13 amino acids. Trimming pared 4 bases from V and 2 bases from J, leaving 8 bases between. The CDR3 sequence is CASSLGGNTEAFF. As DNA, the CDR3 is TGTGCCAGCAGCCTAGGGGGAAACACTGAAGCTTTCTTT.